A single sample is the source of the 15 T cell receptor beta chains below, sequenced in a study of Ad26.COV2.S vaccination and SARS-CoV-2 variants. Sequenced by immunoSEQ multiplex PCR; TCRdb stores in-frame clones only, minus some. This table holds about 350,000 clones, 92% found once. Sequencing was performed on peripheral blood, taken after recovery from COVID-19. The receptors were gathered from a human donor who had recovered from COVID-19.

The V gene is TRBV6-4, the J gene TRBJ2-3, with 11 bases that match TRBD2. J lost 7 bases, V lost 0 bases, and 3 bases had no gene match. Germline V gene lookup returns CDR1 MRHNA and CDR2 SNTAGT. This CDR3 has 15 amino acids. The CDR3 DNA follows: TGTGCCAGCAGTGACTCTAGCGGGGGGGCGAATACGCAGTATTTT. Residues: CASSDSSGGANTQYF.

The chain joins TRBV5-4 to TRBJ1-4; a possible D gene is TRBD1 (6 bases). CDR3 length: 15 residues. CDR1 and CDR2 from the germline V gene are SGHNT and YYREEE (reference sequence). Between the trimmed V and J ends, which lost 3 bases and 4 bases, there was a span of 13 bases. The CDR3 sequence is CASSSGGALNEKLFF. The CDR3 DNA sequence: TGTGCCAGCAGCTCCGGGGGGGCCCTTAATGAAAAACTGTTTTTT. Combining the CDR3 with reference TRBV5-4 and TRBJ1-4 gives the whole variable domain ETGVTQSPTHLIKTRGQQVTLRCSSQSGHNTVSWYQQALGQGPQFIFQYYREEENGRGNFPPRFSGLQFPNYSSELNVNALELDDSALYLCASSSGGALNEKLFFGSGTQLSVL.

Comment on this clone: Within the sample, other DNA sequences also encode this same CDR3. The chain couples TRBV5-1 to TRBJ1-1; no clear D. The germline gives CDR1 SGHRS, CDR2 YFSETQ. CDR3 size: 13 residues. The V end was cut by 3 bases, the J end by 1 base, with 7 bases between. The CDR3 loop reads CASSWGGNTEAFF. As DNA, the CDR3 is TGCGCCAGCAGCTGGGGTGGGAACACTGAAGCTTTCTTT.

V gene TRBV19 combines with J gene TRBJ1-1; TRBD1 matches 9 bases. CDR1 is LNHDA and CDR2 is SQIVND in the germline V gene (reference sequence). After removal of 3 bases from V and 2 bases from J, the junction contained 7 bases not matched to a gene. This CDR3 comprises 16 residues. The CDR3 is CASSIRQGERNTEAFF. The CDR3 region has the DNA TGTGCCAGTAGTATCCGACAGGGGGAGCGAAACACTGAAGCTTTCTTT.

This clone showed up just a few times. This chain links TRBV11-2 with TRBJ1-6; TRBD1 matches 7 bases. V trimming: 5 bases; J trimming: 9 bases; junction bases outside the gene matches: 13. CDR3 length: 16 residues. From germline, CDR1 is SGHAT and CDR2 FQNNGV. The CDR3 DNA reads TGTGCCAGCAGCCTGCGACAGGGACTAGTGGGTTCACCCCTCCACTTT. The encoded protein is CASSLRQGLVGSPLHF.

For this clone: Other DNA sequences within the sample encode an identical CDR3. The V and J genes are TRBV11-2 and TRBJ2-2; D uncertain. In germline, CDR1 is SGHAT, CDR2 FQNNGV. This CDR3 region has 13 residues. V was trimmed by 1 base and J by 7 bases, leaving 7 bases between them. The CDR3, as DNA: TGTGCCAGCAGCTTAGTAAACGGCGGGGAGCTGTTTTTT. Its protein is CASSLVNGGELFF.

Remarks on this clone: Germline and junction disagree at one end, which may indicate a read error. The chain combines TRBV29-1 with TRBJ1-2; the match to TRBD1 covers 7 bases. The CDR3 has 12 residues. Germline V gives CDR1 SQVTM, CDR2 ANQGSEA. In DNA, the CDR3 is TGCAGCGTTGCTAGAGAGGGGGCTGGCAACACCTTC. Encoded protein: CSVAREGAGNTF. The whole variable domain, filled in from reference TRBV29-1 and TRBJ1-2, reads SAVISQKPSRDICQRGTSLTIQCQVDSQVTMMFWYRQQPGQSLTLIATANQGSEATYESGFVIDKFPISRPNLTFSTLTVSNMSPEDSSIYLCSVAREGAGNTFGSGTRLTVV.

The chain couples TRBV3-1 (or the pseudogene TRBV3-2) to TRBJ1-2; 11 bases align to TRBD1. Per the germline V gene, CDR1 is LGHDT and CDR2 is YNNKEL (reference sequence). Trimming removed 0 bases from V and 7 bases from J; junction bases left unmatched: 16. The CDR3 length is 19 residues. Here the CDR3 DNA reads TGTGCCAGCAGCCAAGATTTGGACAGGGGGCTTTATCGACGCGGTGGCTACACCTTC. Translation gives CASSQDLDRGLYRRGGYTF.

The J gene is TRBJ1-1, the V gene TRBV7-2; D ambiguous. The germline V gene encodes CDR1 SGHTA and CDR2 FQGNSA. This CDR3 comprises 14 residues. The V gene lost 0 bases and the J gene lost 2 bases, with 7 bases spanning the gap. The DNA of the CDR3 is TGTGCCAGCAGCTTAGCGCGCGGAAACACTGAAGCTTTCTTT. Its translation: CASSLARGNTEAFF. The full variable domain, with the rest looked up from reference TRBV7-2 and TRBJ1-1, is GAGVSQSPSNKVTEKGKDVELRCDPISGHTALYWYRQSLGQGLEFLIYFQGNSAPDKSGLPSDRFSAERTGGSVSTLTIQRTQQEDSAVYLCASSLARGNTEAFFGQGTRLTVV.

The chain employs TRBV7-2 and TRBJ2-3, with TRBD1 matching 7 bases. The trim removed 5 bases at V and 1 base at J, leaving 6 bases unmatched. The CDR3 is 15 amino acids. CDR1 and CDR2 (germline): SGHTA, FQGNSA. The CDR3 spells CASSPGQLRTDTQYF. DNA for the CDR3: TGTGCCAGCAGCCCGGGACAGCTTCGCACAGATACGCAGTATTTT.

The CDR3 DNA reads TGTGCCAGCAGCTGGACAGGGGAAGATACGCAGTATTTT. Translated: CASSWTGEDTQYF. J is TRBJ2-3 and V is TRBV5-4; the match to TRBD1 covers 9 bases. Germline-derived CDR1 and CDR2 are SGHNT and YYREEE (reference sequence). The V and J ends lost 3 bases and 5 bases, in that order; junction bases with no gene match: 1. CDR3 size: 13 residues.

CDR3 sequence reads: CASSDLTYEQYF. CDR3 DNA sequence: TGTGCCAGTAGTGACCTAACCTACGAGCAGTACTTC. This sequence joins TRBV19 and TRBJ2-7; D is ambiguous. The ends were cut back, 5 bases at V and 2 bases at J, with 7 bases in the middle. CDR1 is LNHDA, CDR2 SQIVND, per germline (reference sequence). The CDR3 covers 12 residues. Together with reference TRBV19 and TRBJ2-7, the CDR3 gives the full variable domain: DGGITQSPKYLFRKEGQNVTLSCEQNLNHDAMYWYRQDPGQGLRLIYYSQIVNDFQKGDIAEGYSVSREKKESFPLTVTSAQKNPTAFYLCASSDLTYEQYFGPGTRLTVT.

The rearrangement uses TRBV5-6 and TRBJ2-6; unclear D gene. Germline lookup yields CDR1 SGHDT and CDR2 YYEEEE. The CDR3 spans 15 residues. Trimming cost V 0 bases and J 1 base, with 5 bases left between them. The CDR3 here is CASSLETSGANVLTF. As DNA, the CDR3 is TGTGCCAGCAGCTTGGAGACTTCTGGGGCCAACGTCCTGACTTTC.

The chain recombines TRBV12-3 or TRBV12-4 with TRBJ2-5; no clear D. Deletions cut 1 base from V and 4 bases from J, with 7 bases between. The CDR3 loop spans 13 amino acids. In DNA, the CDR3 is TGTGCCAGCAGTTTAGGGACGAGAGAGACCCAGTACTTC. Encoded protein: CASSLGTRETQYF.

The chain couples TRBV10-3 to TRBJ2-3; 8 bases fit TRBD1. The CDR3 totals 13 residues. CDR1 is ENHRY, CDR2 SYGVKD, per germline. The V segment lost 7 bases and the J segment 3 bases; nucleotides outside the gene matches: 3. The CDR3 DNA follows: TGTGCCATCATGACAGGGGCGACAGATACGCAGTATTTT. Translation gives CAIMTGATDTQYF.